This T cell receptor beta chain was retrieved from a study of cytomegalovirus exposure and HLA in healthy donors. Whole-study findings and limits: The productive fraction for most TCR beta V segments was about 87% or about 30% in an earlier analysis.

This CDR3 comprises 17 residues. Per germline, CDR1 SGHTA and CDR2 FQGNSA. Trimming at V came to 5 bases and at J to 3 bases, leaving 9 bases not matched to a gene. This clone occurred a few times. Its specificity is not known. Primers: 60 Vbeta forward and 13 Jbeta reverse. TCRdb keeps only in-frame clones here, not all; method: immunoSEQ multiplex PCR. The sample includes about 160,000 clones, about four fifths of them seen just once. The sample consisted of PBMCs. The V gene is TRBV7-2, the J gene TRBJ1-4, with 10 nucleotides matching TRBD1. The source of this sequence is a man younger than 40 in good health and CMV-seronegative. The CDR3 nucleotides read TGTGCCAGCAGCAATTATCGACAGGGGGCATCTAATGAAAAACTGTTTTTT. It codes for CASSNYRQGASNEKLFF. Based on the CDR3 plus reference TRBV7-2 and TRBJ1-4, the full variable domain is GAGVSQSPSNKVTEKGKDVELRCDPISGHTALYWYRQSLGQGLEFLIYFQGNSAPDKSGLPSDRFSAERTGGSVSTLTIQRTQQEDSAVYLCASSNYRQGASNEKLFFGSGTQLSVL.